Listed below are T cell receptor beta chains from one sample, sequenced in a study of blood T cell repertoires in COVID-19. Only in-frame clones appear in the TCRdb table, and some are missing; sequencing was by immunoSEQ multiplex PCR. The table has hundreds of thousands of clones, approximately 86% seen once. Input material: peripheral blood. The receptors originated from a man aged 70-80 years with acute or convalescent COVID-19. Each CDR3 is given with its conserved first and last residue. Fields, in order: D gene, V gene, J gene, clone size, CDR3 protein, CDR3 DNA. A D gene is named only where the DNA matches it firmly. Expanded clones get a size class; other rows say once, few or many, or leave the size out.

D: .; V: TRBV12-2; J: TRBJ1-5; size: .; CDR3: CASRFHHRGLSNQPQHF; DNA: TGTGCAAGTCGCTTTCATCACAGGGGACTTAGCAATCAGCCCCAGCATTTT
D: .; V: TRBV6-5; J: TRBJ1-2; size: .; CDR3: CASSYHDSSGYTF; DNA: TGTGCCAGCAGTTACCACGACAGTAGTGGCTACACCTTC
D: TRBD2; V: TRBV3-1/TRBV3-2; J: TRBJ2-6; size: once; CDR3: CASSLTSGRAISGANVLTF; DNA: TGTGCCAGCAGCTTAACTAGCGGGCGGGCCATATCTGGGGCCAACGTCCTGACTTTC
D: .; V: TRBV6-5; J: TRBJ1-1; size: .; CDR3: CASSSALTGVNTEAFF; DNA: TGTGCCAGCAGTTCCGCATTGACAGGAGTGAACACTGAAGCTTTCTTT
D: TRBD2; V: TRBV5-1; J: TRBJ2-5; size: .; CDR3: CASSFGLAGGRETQYF; DNA: TGCGCCAGCAGCTTTGGGCTCGCGGGGGGGCGAGAGACCCAGTACTTC
D: .; V: TRBV30; J: TRBJ1-5; size: once; CDR3: CAWSASRVPSNQPQHF; DNA: TGTGCCTGGAGTGCCTCCAGGGTCCCCAGCAATCAGCCCCAGCATTTT
D: .; V: TRBV20-1; J: TRBJ2-3; size: .; CDR3: CSAPTVDTQYF; DNA: TGCAGTGCTCCTACGGTAGATACGCAGTATTTT
D: TRBD1; V: TRBV6-6; J: TRBJ1-5; size: once; CDR3: CASSYPSDRGNQPQHF; DNA: TGTGCCAGCAGTTACCCCTCGGACAGGGGCAATCAGCCCCAGCATTTT
D: TRBD2; V: TRBV7-9; J: TRBJ2-5; size: .; CDR3: CASSLMVWREGQETQYF; DNA: TGTGCCAGCAGTCTGATGGTGTGGCGGGAGGGACAAGAGACCCAGTACTTC
D: .; V: TRBV5-6; J: TRBJ1-3; size: .; CDR3: CASSAVYGSSSGNTIYF; DNA: TGTGCCAGCAGCGCGGTTTATGGGTCCTCCTCTGGAAACACCATATATTTT
D: .; V: TRBV27; J: TRBJ2-1; size: .; CDR3: CASSLVGASYNEQFF; DNA: TGTGCCAGCAGTTTAGTGGGGGCCTCCTACAATGAGCAGTTCTTC
D: .; V: TRBV5-4; J: TRBJ2-2; size: .; CDR3: CASSLEDSSVGELFF; DNA: TGTGCCAGCAGCTTGGAAGACTCCTCGGTGGGGGAGCTGTTTTTT
D: .; V: TRBV3-1/TRBV3-2; J: TRBJ1-3; size: .; CDR3: CASSDIIINREGNTIYF; DNA: TGTGCCAGCAGCGACATTATAATAAACAGGGAAGGGAACACCATATATTTT
D: TRBD1; V: TRBV5-1; J: TRBJ2-7; size: .; CDR3: CASSSTDRGRREYF; DNA: TGCGCCAGCAGCTCGACAGACAGGGGGCGCAGGGAGTACTTC